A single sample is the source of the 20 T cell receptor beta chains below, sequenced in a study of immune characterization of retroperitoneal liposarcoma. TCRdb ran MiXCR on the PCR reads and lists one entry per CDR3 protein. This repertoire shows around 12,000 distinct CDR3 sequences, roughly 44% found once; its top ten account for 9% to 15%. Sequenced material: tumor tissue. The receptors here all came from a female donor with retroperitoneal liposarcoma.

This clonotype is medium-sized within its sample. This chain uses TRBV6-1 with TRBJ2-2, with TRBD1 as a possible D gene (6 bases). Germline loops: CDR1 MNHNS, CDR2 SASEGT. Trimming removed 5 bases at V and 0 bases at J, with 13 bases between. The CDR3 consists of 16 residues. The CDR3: CASSRPGQPNTGELFF. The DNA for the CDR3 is TGTGCCAGCAGTCGTCCGGGACAACCGAACACCGGGGAGCTGTTTTTT.

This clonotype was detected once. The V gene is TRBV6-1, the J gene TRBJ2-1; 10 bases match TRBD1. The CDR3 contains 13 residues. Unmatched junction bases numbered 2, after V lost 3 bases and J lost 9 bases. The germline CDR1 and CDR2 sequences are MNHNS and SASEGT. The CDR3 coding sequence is TGTGCCAGCAGTGAGACAGGGGGCGGTGAGCAGTTCTTC. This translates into CASSETGGGEQFF.

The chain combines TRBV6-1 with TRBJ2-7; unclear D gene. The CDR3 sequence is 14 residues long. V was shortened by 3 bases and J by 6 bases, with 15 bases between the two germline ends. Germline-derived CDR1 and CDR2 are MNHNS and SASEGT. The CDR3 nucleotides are TGTGCCAGCAGTGATTCGAGTCGCTTGAGCGAGCAGTACTTC. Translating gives CASSDSSRLSEQYF.

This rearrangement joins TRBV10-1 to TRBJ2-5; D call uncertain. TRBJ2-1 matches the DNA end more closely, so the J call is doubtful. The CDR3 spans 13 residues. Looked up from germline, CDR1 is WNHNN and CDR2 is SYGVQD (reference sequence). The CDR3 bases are TGCGCCAGCAGTGAAGGCGGACGGGATGAGCAGTTCTTC. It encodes CASSEGGRDEQFF.

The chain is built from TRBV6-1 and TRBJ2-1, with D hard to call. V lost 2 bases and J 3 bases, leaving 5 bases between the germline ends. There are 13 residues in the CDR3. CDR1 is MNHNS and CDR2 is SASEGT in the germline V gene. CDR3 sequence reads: CASSEIYYNEQFF. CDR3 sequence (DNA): TGTGCCAGCAGTGAAATCTACTACAATGAGCAGTTCTTC.

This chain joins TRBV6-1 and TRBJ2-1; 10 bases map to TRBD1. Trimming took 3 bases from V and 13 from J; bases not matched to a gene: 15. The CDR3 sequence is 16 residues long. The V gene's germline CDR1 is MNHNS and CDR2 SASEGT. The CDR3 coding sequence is TGTGCCAGCAGTGAGGGACAGGGGAGGTTGGAAGAGACCCAGTTCTTC. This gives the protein CASSEGQGRLEETQFF.

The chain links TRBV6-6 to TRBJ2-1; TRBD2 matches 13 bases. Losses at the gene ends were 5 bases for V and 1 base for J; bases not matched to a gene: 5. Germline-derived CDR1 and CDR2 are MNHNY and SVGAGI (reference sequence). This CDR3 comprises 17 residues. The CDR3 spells CASSVGLAGVSYNEQFF. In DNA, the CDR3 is TGTGCCAGCAGTGTCGGACTAGCGGGAGTTTCCTACAATGAGCAGTTCTTC.

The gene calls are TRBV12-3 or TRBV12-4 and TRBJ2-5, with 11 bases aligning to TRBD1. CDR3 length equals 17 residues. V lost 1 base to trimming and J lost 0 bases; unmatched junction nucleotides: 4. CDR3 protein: CASSLEGQGGYQETQYF. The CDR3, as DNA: TGTGCCAGCAGTTTAGAGGGACAGGGGGGGTACCAAGAGACCCAGTACTTC.

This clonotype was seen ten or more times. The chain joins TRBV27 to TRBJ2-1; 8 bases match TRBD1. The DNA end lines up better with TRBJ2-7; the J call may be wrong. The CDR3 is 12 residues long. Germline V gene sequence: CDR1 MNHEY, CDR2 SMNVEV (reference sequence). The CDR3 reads CASSGQGSEQYF. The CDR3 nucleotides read TGTGCCAGCAGCGGACAGGGCAGCGAGCAGTACTTC.

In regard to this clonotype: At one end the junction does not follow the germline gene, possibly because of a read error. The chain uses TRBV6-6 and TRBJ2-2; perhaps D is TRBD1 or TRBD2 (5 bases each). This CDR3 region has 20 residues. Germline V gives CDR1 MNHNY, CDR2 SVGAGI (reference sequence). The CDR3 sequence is CASSYQFAGWGPPKTGELFF. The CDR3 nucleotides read TGTGCCAGCAGTTACCAATTTGCCGGATGGGGACCACCGAAGACCGGGGAGCTGTTTTTT.

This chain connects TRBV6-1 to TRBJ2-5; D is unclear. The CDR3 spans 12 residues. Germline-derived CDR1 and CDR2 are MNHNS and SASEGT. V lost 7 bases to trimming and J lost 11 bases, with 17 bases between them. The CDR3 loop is CASTRTGDEQYF. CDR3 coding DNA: TGTGCCAGCACCAGGACCGGAGATGAGCAGTACTTC.

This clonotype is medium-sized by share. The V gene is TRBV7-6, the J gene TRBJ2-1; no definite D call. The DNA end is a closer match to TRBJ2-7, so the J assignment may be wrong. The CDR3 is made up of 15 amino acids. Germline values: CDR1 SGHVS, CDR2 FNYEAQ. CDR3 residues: CASSLTRLPYNEQYF. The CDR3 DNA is TGTGCCAGCAGCTTAACACGGCTTCCATACAATGAGCAGTACTTC.

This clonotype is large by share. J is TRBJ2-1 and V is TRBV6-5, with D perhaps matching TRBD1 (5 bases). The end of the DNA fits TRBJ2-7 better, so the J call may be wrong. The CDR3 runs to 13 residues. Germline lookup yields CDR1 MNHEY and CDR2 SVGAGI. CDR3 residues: CASSYSQAYEQYF. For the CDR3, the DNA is TGTGCCAGCAGTTACTCACAGGCCTACGAGCAGTACTTC.

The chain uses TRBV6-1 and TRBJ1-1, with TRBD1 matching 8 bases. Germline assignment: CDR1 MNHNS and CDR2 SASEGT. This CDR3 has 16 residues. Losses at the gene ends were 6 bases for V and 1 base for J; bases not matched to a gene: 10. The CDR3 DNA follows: TGTGCCAGCAGACGCGCGACAGGGGCACGGAACACTGAAGCTTTCTTT. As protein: CASRRATGARNTEAFF.

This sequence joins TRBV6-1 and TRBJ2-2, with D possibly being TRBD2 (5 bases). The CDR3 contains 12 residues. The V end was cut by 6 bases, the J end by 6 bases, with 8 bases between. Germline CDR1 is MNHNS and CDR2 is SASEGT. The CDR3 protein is CASRTGSGELFF. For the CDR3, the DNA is TGTGCCAGCAGAACGGGGTCCGGGGAGCTGTTTTTT.

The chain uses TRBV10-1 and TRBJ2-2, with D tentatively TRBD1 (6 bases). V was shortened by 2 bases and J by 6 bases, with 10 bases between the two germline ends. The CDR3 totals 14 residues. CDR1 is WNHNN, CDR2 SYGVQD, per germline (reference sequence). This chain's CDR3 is CASSEAYRAGELFF. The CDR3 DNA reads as TGCGCCAGCAGTGAGGCATACAGGGCCGGGGAGCTGTTTTTT.

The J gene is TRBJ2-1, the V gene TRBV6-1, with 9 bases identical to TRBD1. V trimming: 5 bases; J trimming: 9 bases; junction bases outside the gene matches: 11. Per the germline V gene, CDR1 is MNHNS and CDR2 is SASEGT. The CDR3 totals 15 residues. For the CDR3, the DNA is TGTGCCAGCAGTAATACAGGGGGCGCAGATGGTGAGCAGTTCTTC. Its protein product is CASSNTGGADGEQFF.

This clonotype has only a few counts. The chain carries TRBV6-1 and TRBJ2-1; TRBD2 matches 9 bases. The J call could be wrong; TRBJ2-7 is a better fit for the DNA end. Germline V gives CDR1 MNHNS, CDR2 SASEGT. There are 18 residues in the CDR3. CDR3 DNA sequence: TGTGCCAGCAGTCCCGCAGCGGGGGGCTTTAGCTCCTACAATGAGCAGTACTTC. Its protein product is CASSPAAGGFSSYNEQYF.

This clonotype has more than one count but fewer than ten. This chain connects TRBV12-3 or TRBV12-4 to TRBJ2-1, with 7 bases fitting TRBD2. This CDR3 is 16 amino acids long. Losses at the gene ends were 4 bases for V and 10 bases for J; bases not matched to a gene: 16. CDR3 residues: CASSSKPGGVAYEQFF. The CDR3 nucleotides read TGTGCCAGCAGTTCCAAACCGGGAGGAGTAGCCTACGAGCAGTTCTTC.

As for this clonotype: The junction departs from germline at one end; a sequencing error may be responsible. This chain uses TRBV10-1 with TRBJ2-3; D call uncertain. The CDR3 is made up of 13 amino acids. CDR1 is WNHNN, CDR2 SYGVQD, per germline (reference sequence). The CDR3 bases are TGCGCCAGCACTAACTCACGCACAGACACGCAGTATTTT. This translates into CASTNSRTDTQYF.